The 17 T cell receptor beta chains listed next were all sequenced from one sample in a study of Ad26.COV2.S vaccination and SARS-CoV-2 variants. Treatment denoted: 19 received Ad26.COV2.S at low or high dose, single or two shots; roughly five received placebo; per-sample allocation not given. Sampling happened 63 days after the first vaccine or placebo injection. Here immunoSEQ multiplex PCR was the method, and the copy in TCRdb shows in-frame clones only, minus some. The profile shows roughly 390,000 clones, more than 85% of them singletons. The sample here was peripheral blood, taken in a trial of Ad26.COV2.S vaccine versus placebo. The receptors derive from a person aged 18-65 years who received the Ad26.COV2.S COVID-19 vaccine or a placebo.

This clone was picked up many times. V and J are TRBV6-2 or TRBV6-3 and TRBJ1-5; a possible D gene is TRBD1 (5 bases). V was pared by 1 base and J by 1 base, with 8 bases between. The length of the CDR3 is 15 residues. Germline V gene data show CDR1 as MNHEY and CDR2 as SVGEGT. CDR3: CASSYFGTSNQPQHF. The CDR3 DNA reads as TGTGCCAGCAGTTACTTCGGGACCAGCAATCAGCCCCAGCATTTT.

This clone is a singleton in its sample. CDR3 loop: CSASSLGTHEKLFF. As DNA, the CDR3 is TGCAGTGCTAGTTCTCTAGGGACTCATGAAAAACTGTTTTTT. This sequence joins TRBV20-1 and TRBJ1-4, with D possibly TRBD1 on 5 matching bases. CDR3 length equals 14 residues. Trimming removed 3 bases at V and 6 bases at J, with 14 bases between. CDR1 DFQATT and CDR2 SNEGSKA come from the germline V gene (reference sequence).

A note on this clone: The sample carries other DNA sequences with the same CDR3. The gene calls are TRBV19 and TRBJ1-2, with D possibly TRBD1 on 6 matching bases. The CDR3 has 14 amino acids. The germline CDR1 and CDR2 sequences are LNHDA and SQIVND (reference sequence). Trimming pared 1 base from V and 0 bases from J, leaving 6 bases between. CDR3 amino acids: CASSIGTANYGYTF. CDR3 sequence (DNA): TGTGCCAGTAGTATAGGGACAGCTAACTATGGCTACACCTTC.

The chain links TRBV4-1 to TRBJ2-3; 11 bases are a match to TRBD1. Germline V gene sequence: CDR1 MGHRA, CDR2 YSYEKL. This CDR3 spans 15 amino acids. J was trimmed by 5 bases and V by 4 bases; bases with no gene match: 5. CDR3 nucleotide sequence: TGCGCCAGCAGCCCCGGACAGGGGGCTATAGATACGCAGTATTTT. This gives the protein CASSPGQGAIDTQYF.

V gene TRBV2 combines with J gene TRBJ1-1; D remains unclear. This CDR3 is built from 14 residues. CDR1 and CDR2 from the germline V gene are SNHLY and FYNNEI. Trimming took 6 bases from V and 5 from J, leaving 16 bases between them. This chain's CDR3 is CASSPLRVLTEAFF. In DNA, the CDR3 is TGTGCCAGCAGCCCTTTAAGGGTATTAACTGAAGCTTTCTTT.

The chain has TRBV5-1 and TRBJ2-1; unclear D gene. Germline-derived CDR1 and CDR2 are SGHRS and YFSETQ. This CDR3 region has 12 residues. V lost 3 bases and J lost 5, with 6 bases in between. The CDR3 spells CASSSNDNEQFF. The CDR3 coding sequence is TGCGCCAGCAGCTCCAACGACAATGAGCAGTTCTTC.

V and J are TRBV12-5 and TRBJ1-5; maybe TRBD1 (5 bases). The CDR3 contains 14 residues. The V end was cut by 5 bases, the J end by 1 base, with 9 bases between. Germline V gene sequence: CDR1 LGHNT, CDR2 FRNRAP. The CDR3 spells CASGPDRSNQPQHF. CDR3 bases: TGTGCTAGTGGTCCCGACAGAAGCAATCAGCCCCAGCATTTT.

This clone appeared once. This chain uses TRBV19 with TRBJ1-1; 9 nucleotides agree with TRBD1. Per the germline V gene, CDR1 is LNHDA and CDR2 is SQIVND (reference sequence). The length of the CDR3 is 16 residues. Unmatched junction bases numbered 9, after V lost 6 bases and J lost 1 base. This CDR3 is CASSTGGRGWNTEAFF. As DNA, the CDR3 is TGTGCCAGTAGCACAGGGGGCCGAGGGTGGAACACTGAAGCTTTCTTT.

This clone occurred a few times. This chain links TRBV4-2 with TRBJ1-5; the match to TRBD1 covers 10 bases. Germline CDR1 LGHNA, CDR2 YNFKEQ. The CDR3 runs to 15 residues. With V trimmed by 4 bases and J by 3 bases, 3 bases remained unmatched. The CDR3 sequence is CASSRGQGDNQPQHF. CDR3 in DNA: TGTGCCAGCAGCCGCGGACAGGGGGACAATCAGCCCCAGCATTTT.

The V and J genes are TRBV2 and TRBJ1-6, with D maybe TRBD1 (5 bases). Germline values: CDR1 SNHLY, CDR2 FYNNEI. With 7 bases removed from V and 10 bases from J, the gap between germline ends came to 11 bases. The CDR3 length is 12 residues. CDR3 bases: TGTGCCAGCATGGCGGACAACTCACCCCTCCACTTT. Its translation is CASMADNSPLHF. Together with reference TRBV2 and TRBJ1-6, the CDR3 gives the full variable domain: EPEVTQTPSHQVTQMGQEVILRCVPISNHLYFYWYRQILGQKVEFLVSFYNNEISEKSEIFDDQFSVERPDGSNFTLKIRSTKLEDSAMYFCASMADNSPLHFGNGTRLTVT.

V usage is TRBV6-1 and J usage is TRBJ1-2; TRBD1 aligns across 8 bases. The CDR3 covers 17 residues. V dropped 2 bases and J dropped 0; count of bases not matched to a gene: 8. Germline assignment: CDR1 MNHNS and CDR2 SASEGT. Written as DNA, the CDR3 is TGTGCCAGCAGTGAAACCTGGACAGGGCTAACTAACTATGGCTACACCTTC. Encoded protein: CASSETWTGLTNYGYTF.

Points on this clone: The junction and the germline gene differ at one end; a read error may be behind it. The genes are TRBV5-4 and TRBJ2-1; TRBD2 matches 10 bases. Germline V CDR1 and CDR2: SGHNT, YYREEE (reference sequence). CDR3 length equals 16 residues. CDR3 DNA: TGTGCCAGCAGCCCGGTACTAGCGGGGTCCTTCAATGAGCAGTTCTTC. Protein sequence: CASSPVLAGSFNEQFF.

V and J are TRBV4-1 and TRBJ2-2; the D gene is possibly TRBD1 (6 bases). The CDR3 consists of 17 residues. The V and J ends lost 6 bases and 0 bases respectively, with 17 bases between them. Germline CDR1 reads MGHRA; CDR2 reads YSYEKL. CDR3 in amino acids: CASRQVRDRPNTGELFF. DNA of the CDR3: TGCGCCAGCAGGCAGGTGCGAGACAGGCCGAACACCGGGGAGCTGTTTTTT.

J is TRBJ1-1 and V is TRBV18; no definite D call. The length of the CDR3 is 13 residues. Germline assignment: CDR1 KGHSH and CDR2 LQKENI. The germline V and J ends were trimmed by 1 base and 7 bases, with 10 bases remaining between them. CDR3 amino acids: CASSPLEGLEAFF. The CDR3 region has the DNA TGTGCCAGCTCACCACTGGAAGGACTTGAAGCTTTCTTT.

This clone appeared a single time. CDR3 region: CSGAGAGNTIYF. The CDR3 DNA sequence: TGCAGCGGTGCAGGGGCTGGAAACACCATATATTTT. This chain uses TRBV29-1 with TRBJ1-3; D perhaps matches TRBD1 (6 bases). The CDR3 is 12 amino acids. V was shortened by 7 bases and J by 2 bases, with 9 bases between the two germline ends. Germline assignment: CDR1 SQVTM and CDR2 ANQGSEA. Based on the CDR3 plus reference TRBV29-1 and TRBJ1-3, the full variable domain is SAVISQKPSRDICQRGTSLTIQCQVDSQVTMMFWYRQQPGQSLTLIATANQGSEATYESGFVIDKFPISRPNLTFSTLTVSNMSPEDSSIYLCSGAGAGNTIYFGEGSWLTVV.

CDR3 residues: CASSLRGVTGHTEAFF. In DNA, the CDR3 is TGTGCCAGCAGCTTAAGAGGGGTGACAGGGCACACTGAAGCTTTCTTT. V usage is TRBV7-9 and J usage is TRBJ1-1, with TRBD1 identical over 7 bases. Germline trimming cut 2 bases from V and 3 bases from J; bases unmatched to any gene: 9. CDR3 length equals 16 residues. The germline V gene encodes CDR1 SEHNR and CDR2 FQNEAQ (reference sequence).

This clone was picked up one time. The chain's CDR3 is CASSVQGAQETQYF. Here the CDR3 DNA reads TGTGCCAGCAGCGTACAGGGGGCCCAGGAGACCCAGTACTTC. The chain carries TRBV9 and TRBJ2-5; 8 nucleotides line up with TRBD1. Germline CDR1 SGDLS, CDR2 YYNGEE. J lost 5 bases, V lost 1 base, and 4 bases had no gene match. CDR3 size: 14 residues.